The 7 T cell receptor beta chains listed next were all sequenced from one sample in a study of T-cell memory formation after mild COVID-19. TCRdb ran MiXCR on the 5' RACE reads and lists one entry per CDR3 protein. The table has about 470,000 distinct CDR3 sequences, 18% seen once; the top ten hold 9% to 15%. The sequenced material came from PBMCs or a T cell subset sorted from them (not recorded which). Receptors originate from an adult woman who had mild COVID-19 (a few samples of this study predate the infection). Cell type and time point are not known.

CDR3 region: CASSYTLGDGGETQYF. The CDR3 coding sequence is TGTGCCAGCAGTTATACCCTCGGCGACGGGGGAGAGACCCAGTACTTC. The chain combines TRBV6-5 with TRBJ2-5; possibly TRBD2 for D (6 bases). Trimming took off 3 bases at V and 4 bases at J, with 18 bases between the two ends. Germline loops: CDR1 MNHEY, CDR2 SVGAGI. The CDR3 runs 16 residues.

This clonotype occurred a few times. This rearrangement joins TRBV9 to TRBJ2-7, with 7 positions matching TRBD2. The CDR3 covers 13 residues. J was trimmed by 0 bases and V by 5 bases; bases with no gene match: 2. The germline CDR1 and CDR2 sequences are SGDLS and YYNGEE. The CDR3 nucleotides are TGTGCCAGCAGTCGGGAGGACTCCTACGAGCAGTACTTC. Its protein is CASSREDSYEQYF.

This clonotype came up many times. The gene calls are TRBV11-1 and TRBJ2-1; no clear D gene. This CDR3 comprises 13 residues. V lost 5 bases and J lost 4, with 9 bases in between. CDR1 SGHAT and CDR2 FQDESV come from the germline V gene (reference sequence). The CDR3 coding sequence is TGTGCCAGCAGCCAGGACGGTTACAATGAGCAGTTCTTC. The encoded protein is CASSQDGYNEQFF.

This clonotype was recorded a few times. J is TRBJ2-1 and V is TRBV7-2, with TRBD2 as a possible D gene (6 bases). CDR1 and CDR2 from the germline V gene are SGHTA and FQGNSA. Trimming stripped 2 bases from V and 0 bases from J, with 17 bases between. The CDR3 spans 18 residues. The CDR3 DNA follows: TGTGCCAGCAGCTTATTTGGGCGGGACCGGGGCTCCTACAATGAGCAGTTCTTC. This gives the protein CASSLFGRDRGSYNEQFF. The variable domain in full, completed from reference TRBV7-2 and TRBJ2-1, reads GAGVSQSPSNKVTEKGKDVELRCDPISGHTALYWYRQSLGQGLEFLIYFQGNSAPDKSGLPSDRFSAERTGGSVSTLTIQRTQQEDSAVYLCASSLFGRDRGSYNEQFFGPGTRLTVL.

The V call is TRBV20-1, the J call TRBJ2-7, with TRBD1 matching over 7 bases. V lost 5 bases and J lost 6; bases outside the gene matches: 7. The CDR3 consists of 12 residues. Germline values: CDR1 DFQATT, CDR2 SNEGSKA (reference sequence). The CDR3 here is CSARDRNAEQYF. The CDR3 coding sequence is TGCAGTGCTCGGGACAGAAACGCCGAGCAGTACTTC.

This clonotype turned up a few times. This rearrangement joins TRBV29-1 to TRBJ2-7; D is ambiguous. Looked up from germline, CDR1 is SQVTM and CDR2 is ANQGSEA. The length of the CDR3 is 13 residues. V dropped 1 base and J dropped 2 bases, with 9 bases sitting between them. The CDR3 bases are TGCAGCGTTGAAGGGCAGGTCCCCTACGAGCAGTACTTC. This translates into CSVEGQVPYEQYF.

This clonotype was counted ten times or more. V and J are TRBV5-1 and TRBJ2-1; 8 positions agree with TRBD1. The CDR3 spans 14 residues. The germline V gene encodes CDR1 SGHRS and CDR2 YFSETQ. Trimming took 2 bases from V and 8 from J; bases not matched to a gene: 6. The CDR3 nucleotides read TGCGCCAGCAGCTTCCAGGGGGCTCGCGATGAGCAGTTCTTC. It yields the protein CASSFQGARDEQFF.